The next 19 T cell receptor beta chains were all read from a single sample in a study of T cell responses to AZD1222 COVID-19 vaccine. Generated by immunoSEQ multiplex PCR, the TCRdb table keeps only in-frame clones and is missing some. The sample includes more than 95,000 clones, around 84% seen only once; the top ten take roughly a quarter. The source material was peripheral blood, sampled 28 days after the second AZD1222 dose. The receptors were sampled from an adult who received the AZD1222 COVID-19 vaccine.

The chain combines TRBV28 with TRBJ1-2, with TRBD1 identical over 7 bases. The length of the CDR3 is 18 residues. The junction had 17 bases not matched to a gene; V was cut back by 3 bases and J by 4 bases. The V gene's germline CDR1 is MDHEN and CDR2 SYDVKM. The CDR3 here is CASSLIRTGGRGSYGYTF. CDR3 DNA sequence: TGTGCCAGCAGTTTGATCCGGACAGGTGGACGTGGGTCCTATGGCTACACCTTC.

The chain uses TRBV27 and TRBJ2-5, with D unresolved. The CDR3 contains 13 residues. The germline gives CDR1 MNHEY, CDR2 SMNVEV (reference sequence). V was pared by 3 bases and J by 3 bases, with 8 bases between. The CDR3 sequence: CASSFSNKETQYF. CDR3 nucleotides: TGTGCCAGCAGTTTTTCTAACAAAGAGACCCAGTACTTC.

The chain uses TRBV7-2 and TRBJ1-1, with TRBD1 matching 10 bases. Germline lookup yields CDR1 SGHTA and CDR2 FQGNSA. CDR3 length: 15 residues. Trimming took 3 bases from V and 2 from J; bases not matched to a gene: 3. The CDR3 region is CASSFGDRGNTEAFF. The CDR3 DNA reads TGTGCCAGCAGCTTTGGGGACAGGGGAAACACTGAAGCTTTCTTT.

CDR3 coding DNA: TGCGCCAGCAGTCCCGGGGAGCGGGGCAGGGAGACCCAGTACTTC. Translating it yields CASSPGERGRETQYF. This chain links TRBV5-1 with TRBJ2-5, with 7 bases fitting TRBD2. V was clipped by 5 bases and J by 5 bases; unmatched bases: 12. Germline V gene sequence: CDR1 SGHRS, CDR2 YFSETQ. The length of the CDR3 is 15 residues.

The chain joins TRBV13 to TRBJ1-3; D is undetermined. CDR3 length equals 14 residues. Germline V CDR1 and CDR2: PRHDT, FYEKMQ (reference sequence). V lost 3 bases and J lost 0, with 6 bases in between. CDR3 bases: TGTGCCAGCAGCTTGGAGGGCTCTGGAAACACCATATATTTT. Translated: CASSLEGSGNTIYF. Variable domain in full (rest from reference TRBV13 and TRBJ1-3): AAGVIQSPRHLIKEKRETATLKCYPIPRHDTVYWYQQGPGQDPQFLISFYEKMQSDKGSIPDRFSAQQFSDYHSELNMSSLELGDSALYFCASSLEGSGNTIYFGEGSWLTVV.

The chain links TRBV4-3 to TRBJ2-7; 7 bases agree with TRBD2. Trimming took 1 base from V and 7 from J; bases not matched to a gene: 10. Germline V gene lookup returns CDR1 LGHNA and CDR2 YSLEER. CDR3 size: 15 residues. The CDR3 DNA reads TGCGCCAGCAGCCAAGGACTAGCCCATGGGAGGGAGCAGTACTTC. It codes for CASSQGLAHGREQYF.

The chain uses TRBV4-1 and TRBJ2-7, with D tentatively TRBD2 (6 bases). This CDR3 comprises 15 residues. Per the germline V gene, CDR1 is MGHRA and CDR2 is YSYEKL. The germline V and J ends were trimmed by 1 base and 4 bases, with 14 bases remaining between them. The DNA of the CDR3 is TGCGCCAGCAGCCAAGGGTCCGCCGGGGGATACGAGCAGTACTTC. Translation gives CASSQGSAGGYEQYF.

Points on this clone: At one of its ends the junction is not consistent with the germline gene, which may arise from a read error. The chain has TRBV5-1 and TRBJ1-4; 8 positions agree with TRBD1. Germline V lookup: CDR1 SGHRS, CDR2 YFSETQ. The length of the CDR3 is 14 residues. The CDR3 DNA follows: TGCGCCAGCAGCTTCGGACAGGGCAATGATAAACTGTTTTTT. Translated: CASSFGQGNDKLFF.

J is TRBJ2-7 and V is TRBV6-5; D uncertain. The CDR3 contains 15 residues. Germline V gene lookup returns CDR1 MNHEY and CDR2 SVGAGI. V was trimmed by 3 bases and J by 3 bases, leaving 15 bases between them. The CDR3 sequence is CASSYMDGPGYEQYF. The CDR3 nucleotides are TGTGCCAGCAGTTATATGGACGGCCCGGGCTACGAGCAGTACTTC.

This clone was counted a few times. This chain links TRBV20-1 with TRBJ1-2; D uncertain. Germline CDR1 DFQATT, CDR2 SNEGSKA (reference sequence). This CDR3 region has 12 residues. Trimming stripped 3 bases from V and 1 base from J, with 6 bases between. The CDR3 DNA is TGCAGTGCTAGTACGATTAACTATGGCTACACCTTC. Translated, it gives CSASTINYGYTF.

V usage is TRBV7-9 and J usage is TRBJ2-3; D may be TRBD1 or TRBD2 (5 bases each). CDR3 size: 15 residues. Trimming removed 4 bases from V and 1 base from J, with 12 bases in between. Germline-derived CDR1 and CDR2 are SEHNR and FQNEAQ (reference sequence). Here the CDR3 reads CASSSGTPGTDTQYF. CDR3 nucleotide sequence: TGTGCCAGCAGCTCCGGGACGCCCGGCACAGATACGCAGTATTTT.

V gene TRBV11-3 combines with J gene TRBJ2-3; D possibly corresponds to TRBD1 (6 bases). V was clipped by 5 bases and J by 1 base, with 13 bases between them. In germline, CDR1 is SGHNT, CDR2 YENEEA. CDR3 length equals 15 residues. The CDR3 reads CASSDSGQRTDTQYF. The CDR3 nucleotides read TGTGCCAGCAGCGATTCGGGACAACGCACAGATACGCAGTATTTT.

This chain connects TRBV6-2 or TRBV6-3 to TRBJ1-3; D is unresolved. From germline, CDR1 is MNHEY and CDR2 SVGEGT. The V and J ends lost 6 bases and 9 bases respectively, with 18 bases between them. The length of the CDR3 is 14 residues. DNA for the CDR3: TGTGCCAGCAGCGGGTCAACCTTCGGGAGCACCATATATTTT. It yields the protein CASSGSTFGSTIYF.

This chain links TRBV11-2 with TRBJ1-3; D may be TRBD1 (6 bases). V dropped 0 bases and J dropped 1 base, with 16 bases sitting between them. Germline CDR1 reads SGHAT; CDR2 reads FQNNGV. This CDR3 comprises 18 residues. The CDR3 region has the DNA TGTGCCAGCAGCTTAGAAGTGCGGGGGGGGCCGTCTGGAAACACCATATATTTT. Its protein product is CASSLEVRGGPSGNTIYF. Together with reference TRBV11-2 and TRBJ1-3, the CDR3 gives the full variable domain: EAGVAQSPRYKIIEKRQSVAFWCNPISGHATLYWYQQILGQGPKLLIQFQNNGVVDDSQLPKDRFSAERLKGVDSTLKIQPAKLEDSAVYLCASSLEVRGGPSGNTIYFGEGSWLTVV.

The V gene is TRBV7-2, the J gene TRBJ1-6, with D possibly TRBD1 on 6 matching bases. The length of the CDR3 is 13 residues. The ends were cut back, 6 bases at V and 9 bases at J, with 12 bases in the middle. Germline values: CDR1 SGHTA, CDR2 FQGNSA. CDR3 nucleotides: TGTGCCAGCAGACAGGGTGTGGGTTCACCCCTCCACTTT. This encodes CASRQGVGSPLHF. The full variable domain, its missing parts supplied by reference TRBV7-2 and TRBJ1-6, is GAGVSQSPSNKVTEKGKDVELRCDPISGHTALYWYRQSLGQGLEFLIYFQGNSAPDKSGLPSDRFSAERTGGSVSTLTIQRTQQEDSAVYLCASRQGVGSPLHFGNGTRLTVT.

The CDR3 DNA is TGCAGTGCTAGTGGCGGTAAAAATGAGCAGTTCTTC. Translated: CSASGGKNEQFF. The chain combines TRBV20-1 with TRBJ2-1; D remains ambiguous. CDR1 and CDR2 from the germline V gene are DFQATT and SNEGSKA (reference sequence). Trimming took off 3 bases at V and 7 bases at J, with 10 bases between the two ends. This CDR3 spans 12 amino acids.

V usage is TRBV7-2 and J usage is TRBJ2-1; TRBD1 might be the D (5 bases). There are 14 residues in the CDR3. Germline loops: CDR1 SGHTA, CDR2 FQGNSA. V was shortened by 5 bases and J by 5 bases, with 13 bases between the two germline ends. The CDR3 region is CASSPQDQHNEQFF. DNA of the CDR3: TGTGCCAGCAGCCCACAGGACCAACACAATGAGCAGTTCTTC.

The DNA of the CDR3 is TGTGCCAGCAGCACCAGGACTAGCGGGGGCCCTAACACCGGGGAGCTGTTTTTT. It specifies CASSTRTSGGPNTGELFF. The V gene is TRBV9, the J gene TRBJ2-2, with 13 nucleotides matching TRBD2. Germline loops: CDR1 SGDLS, CDR2 YYNGEE. Trimming took 4 bases from V and 2 from J; bases not matched to a gene: 8. CDR3 length: 18 residues. The full variable domain, rest sourced from reference TRBV9 and TRBJ2-2, is DSGVTQTPKHLITATGQRVTLRCSPRSGDLSVYWYQQSLDQGLQFLIQYYNGEERAKGNILERFSAQQFPDLHSELNLSSLELGDSALYFCASSTRTSGGPNTGELFFGEGSRLTVL.

In nucleotides, the CDR3 is TGTGCCAGCAGCCCGACTAGCGGGGTTGCAGATACGCAGTATTTT. Residues: CASSPTSGVADTQYF. V gene TRBV14 combines with J gene TRBJ2-3; 11 positions agree with TRBD2. Germline lookup yields CDR1 SGHDN and CDR2 FVKESK. The CDR3 length is 15 residues. The V and J ends lost 4 bases and 4 bases, in that order; junction bases with no gene match: 4. Full variable domain (outside the CDR3, taken from reference TRBV14 and TRBJ2-3): EAGVTQFPSHSVIEKGQTVTLRCDPISGHDNLYWYRRVMGKEIKFLLHFVKESKQDESGMPNNRFLAERTGGTYSTLKVQPAELEDSGVYFCASSPTSGVADTQYFGPGTRLTVL.